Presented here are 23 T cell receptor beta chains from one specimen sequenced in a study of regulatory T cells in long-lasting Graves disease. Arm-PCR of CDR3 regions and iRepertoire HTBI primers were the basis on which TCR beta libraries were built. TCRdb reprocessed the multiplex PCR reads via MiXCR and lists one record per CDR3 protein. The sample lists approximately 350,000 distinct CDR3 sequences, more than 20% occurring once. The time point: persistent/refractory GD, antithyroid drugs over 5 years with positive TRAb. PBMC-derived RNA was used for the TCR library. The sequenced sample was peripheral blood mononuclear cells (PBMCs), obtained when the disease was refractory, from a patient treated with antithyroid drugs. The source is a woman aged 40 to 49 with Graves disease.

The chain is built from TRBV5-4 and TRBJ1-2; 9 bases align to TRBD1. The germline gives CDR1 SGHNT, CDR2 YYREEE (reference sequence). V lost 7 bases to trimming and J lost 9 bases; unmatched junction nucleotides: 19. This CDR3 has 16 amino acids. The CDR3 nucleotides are TGTGCCAGCTTATCCGGGGGAACGGGACAGGGAACGAGCTACACCTTC. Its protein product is CASLSGGTGQGTSYTF.

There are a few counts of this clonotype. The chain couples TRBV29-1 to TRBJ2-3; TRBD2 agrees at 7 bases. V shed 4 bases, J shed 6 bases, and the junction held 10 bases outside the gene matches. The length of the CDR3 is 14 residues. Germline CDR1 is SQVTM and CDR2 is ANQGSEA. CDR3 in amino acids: CSVALGQGGDTQYF. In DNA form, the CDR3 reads TGCAGCGTTGCCCTCGGGCAGGGAGGGGATACGCAGTATTTT.

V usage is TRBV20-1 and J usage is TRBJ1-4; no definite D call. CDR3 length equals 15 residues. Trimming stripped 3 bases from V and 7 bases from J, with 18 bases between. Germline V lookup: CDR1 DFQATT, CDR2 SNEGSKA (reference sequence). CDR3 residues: CSASDPALYGEKLFF. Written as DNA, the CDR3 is TGCAGTGCTAGTGATCCCGCCCTCTACGGTGAAAAACTGTTTTTT.

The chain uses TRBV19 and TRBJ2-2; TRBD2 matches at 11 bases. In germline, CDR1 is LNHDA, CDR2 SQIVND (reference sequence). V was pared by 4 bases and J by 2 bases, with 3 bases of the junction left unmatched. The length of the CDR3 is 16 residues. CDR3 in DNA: TGTGCCAGTAGTAGTAGCGGGAGGGCCAACACCGGGGAGCTGTTTTTT. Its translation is CASSSSGRANTGELFF.

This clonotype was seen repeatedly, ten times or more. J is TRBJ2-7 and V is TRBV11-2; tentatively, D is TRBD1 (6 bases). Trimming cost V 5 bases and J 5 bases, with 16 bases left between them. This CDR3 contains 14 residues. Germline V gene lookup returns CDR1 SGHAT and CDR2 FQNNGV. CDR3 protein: CASSVIQGFHEQYF. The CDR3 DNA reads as TGTGCCAGCAGCGTTATACAGGGTTTCCACGAGCAGTACTTC.

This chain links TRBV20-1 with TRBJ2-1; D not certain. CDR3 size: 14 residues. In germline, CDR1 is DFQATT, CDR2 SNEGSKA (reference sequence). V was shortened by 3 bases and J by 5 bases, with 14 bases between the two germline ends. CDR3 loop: CSASSTSPNNEQFF. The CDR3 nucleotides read TGCAGTGCTAGCAGCACTTCCCCCAACAATGAGCAGTTCTTC.

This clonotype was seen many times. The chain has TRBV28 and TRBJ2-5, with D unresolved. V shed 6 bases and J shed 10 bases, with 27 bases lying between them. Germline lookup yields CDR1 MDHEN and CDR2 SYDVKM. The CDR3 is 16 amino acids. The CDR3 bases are TGTGCCAGCAGCCTCGCCACTCGGTTAAACCATGTGGGCCAGTACTTC. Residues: CASSLATRLNHVGQYF.

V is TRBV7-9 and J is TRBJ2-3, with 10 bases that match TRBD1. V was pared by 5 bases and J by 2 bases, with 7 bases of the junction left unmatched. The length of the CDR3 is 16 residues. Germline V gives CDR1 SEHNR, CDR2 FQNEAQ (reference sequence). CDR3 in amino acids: CASSRGQGVTTDTQYF. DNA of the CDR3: TGTGCCAGCAGCCGCGGACAGGGGGTGACCACAGATACGCAGTATTTT.

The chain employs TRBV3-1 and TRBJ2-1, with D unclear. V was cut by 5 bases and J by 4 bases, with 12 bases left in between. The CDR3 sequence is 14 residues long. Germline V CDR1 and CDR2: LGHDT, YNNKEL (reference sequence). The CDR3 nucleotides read TGTGCCAGCAGCGGACCGGGCGGATACAATGAGCAGTTCTTC. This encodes CASSGPGGYNEQFF.

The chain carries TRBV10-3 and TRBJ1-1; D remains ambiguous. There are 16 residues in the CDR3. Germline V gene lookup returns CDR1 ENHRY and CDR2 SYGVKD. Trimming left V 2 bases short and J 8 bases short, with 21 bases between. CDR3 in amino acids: CAISEASSDGGQEAFF. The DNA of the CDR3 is TGTGCCATCAGTGAGGCGAGCAGCGACGGAGGTCAAGAAGCTTTCTTT.

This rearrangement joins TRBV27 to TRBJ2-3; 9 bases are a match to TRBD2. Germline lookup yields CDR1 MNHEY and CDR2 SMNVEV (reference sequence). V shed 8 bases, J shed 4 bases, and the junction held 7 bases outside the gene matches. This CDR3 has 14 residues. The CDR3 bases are TGTGCCAGCTCTAGCGGGATTTCCCCAGATACGCAGTATTTT. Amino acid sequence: CASSSGISPDTQYF.

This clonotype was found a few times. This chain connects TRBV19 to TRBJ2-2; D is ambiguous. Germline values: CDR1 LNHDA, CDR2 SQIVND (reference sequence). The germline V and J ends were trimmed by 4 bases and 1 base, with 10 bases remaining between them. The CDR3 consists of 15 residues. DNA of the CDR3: TGTGCCAGTAGTACCACTCAGGTGAACACCGGGGAGCTGTTTTTT. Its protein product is CASSTTQVNTGELFF. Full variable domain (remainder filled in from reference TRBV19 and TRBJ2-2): DGGITQSPKYLFRKEGQNVTLSCEQNLNHDAMYWYRQDPGQGLRLIYYSQIVNDFQKGDIAEGYSVSREKKESFPLTVTSAQKNPTAFYLCASSTTQVNTGELFFGEGSRLTVL.

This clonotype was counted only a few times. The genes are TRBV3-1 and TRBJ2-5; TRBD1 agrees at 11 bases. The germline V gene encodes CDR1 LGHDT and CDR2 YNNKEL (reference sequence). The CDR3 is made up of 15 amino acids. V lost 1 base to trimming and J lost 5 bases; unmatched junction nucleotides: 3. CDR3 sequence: CASSQGTGGGETQYF. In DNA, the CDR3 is TGTGCCAGCAGCCAAGGGACAGGGGGCGGTGAGACCCAGTACTTC.

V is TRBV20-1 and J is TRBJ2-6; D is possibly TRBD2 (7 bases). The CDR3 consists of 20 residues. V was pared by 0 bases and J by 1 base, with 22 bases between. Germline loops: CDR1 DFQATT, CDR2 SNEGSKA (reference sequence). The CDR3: CSAREKWGGYGSSGANVLTF. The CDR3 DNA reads TGCAGTGCTAGAGAAAAATGGGGGGGCTACGGATCTTCTGGGGCCAACGTCCTGACTTTC.

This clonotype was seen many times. The chain's CDR3 is CASSLGSALNTEAFF. CDR3 coding DNA: TGTGCCAGCAGTTTAGGGTCAGCCTTGAACACTGAAGCTTTCTTT. The chain recombines TRBV12-3 or TRBV12-4 with TRBJ1-1; no clear D. This CDR3 spans 15 amino acids. V was cut by 1 base and J by 0 bases, with 9 bases left in between.

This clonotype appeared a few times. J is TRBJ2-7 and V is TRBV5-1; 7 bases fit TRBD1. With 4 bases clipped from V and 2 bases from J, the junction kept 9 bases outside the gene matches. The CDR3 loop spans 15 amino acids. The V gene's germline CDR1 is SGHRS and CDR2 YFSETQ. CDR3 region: CASSIRQGPTYEQYF. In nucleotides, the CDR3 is TGCGCCAGCAGCATCCGACAGGGTCCTACCTACGAGCAGTACTTC.

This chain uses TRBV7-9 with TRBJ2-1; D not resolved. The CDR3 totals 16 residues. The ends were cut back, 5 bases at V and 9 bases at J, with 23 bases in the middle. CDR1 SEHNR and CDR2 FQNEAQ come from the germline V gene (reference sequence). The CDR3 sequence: CASSPPPKLPRLEQFF. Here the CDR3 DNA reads TGTGCCAGCAGCCCCCCACCGAAACTCCCCAGGCTTGAGCAGTTCTTC.

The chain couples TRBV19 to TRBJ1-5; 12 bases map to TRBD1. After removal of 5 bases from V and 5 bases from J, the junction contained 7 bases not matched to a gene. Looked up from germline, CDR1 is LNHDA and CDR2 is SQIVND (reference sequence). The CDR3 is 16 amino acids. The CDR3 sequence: CASSLGGQGAYQPQHF. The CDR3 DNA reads TGTGCCAGTAGTTTGGGGGGACAGGGGGCCTATCAGCCCCAGCATTTT. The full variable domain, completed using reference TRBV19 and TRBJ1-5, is DGGITQSPKYLFRKEGQNVTLSCEQNLNHDAMYWYRQDPGQGLRLIYYSQIVNDFQKGDIAEGYSVSREKKESFPLTVTSAQKNPTAFYLCASSLGGQGAYQPQHFGDGTRLSIL.

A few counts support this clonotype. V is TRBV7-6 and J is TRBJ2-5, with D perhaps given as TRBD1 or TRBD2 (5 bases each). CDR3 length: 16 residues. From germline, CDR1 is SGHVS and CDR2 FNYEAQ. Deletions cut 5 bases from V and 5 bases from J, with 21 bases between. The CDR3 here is CASSPGTALGEETQYF. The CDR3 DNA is TGTGCCAGCAGCCCCGGGACCGCTCTCGGGGAGGAGACCCAGTACTTC.

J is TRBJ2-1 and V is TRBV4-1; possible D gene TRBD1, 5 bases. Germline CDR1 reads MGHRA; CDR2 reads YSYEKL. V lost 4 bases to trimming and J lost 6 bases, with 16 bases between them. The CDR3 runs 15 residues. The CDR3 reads CASSPRGLESNEQFF. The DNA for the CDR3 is TGCGCCAGCAGCCCAAGGGGCCTCGAATCCAATGAGCAGTTCTTC.

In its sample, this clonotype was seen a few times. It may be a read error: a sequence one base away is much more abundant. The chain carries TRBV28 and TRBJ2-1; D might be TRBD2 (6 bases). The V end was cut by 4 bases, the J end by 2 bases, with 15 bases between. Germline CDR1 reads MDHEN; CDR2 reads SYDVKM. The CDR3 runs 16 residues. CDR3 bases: TGTGCCAGCAGTTCGAGTGGCGGGGAAGCCTACAATGAGCAGTTCTTC. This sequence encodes CASSSSGGEAYNEQFF.

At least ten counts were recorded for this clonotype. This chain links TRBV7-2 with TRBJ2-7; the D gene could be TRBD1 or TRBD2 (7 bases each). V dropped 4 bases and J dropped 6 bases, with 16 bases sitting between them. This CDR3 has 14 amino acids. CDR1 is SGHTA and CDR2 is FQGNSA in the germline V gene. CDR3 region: CASSSRTGLGEQYF. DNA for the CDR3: TGTGCCAGCAGCTCCCGGACAGGACTAGGCGAGCAGTACTTC.

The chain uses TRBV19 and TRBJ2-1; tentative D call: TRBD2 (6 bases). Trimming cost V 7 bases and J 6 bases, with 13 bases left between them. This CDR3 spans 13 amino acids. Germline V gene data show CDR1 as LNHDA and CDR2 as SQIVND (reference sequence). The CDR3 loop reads CASNITSFNEQFF. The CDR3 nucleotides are TGTGCCAGTAATATCACTAGCTTCAATGAGCAGTTCTTC.